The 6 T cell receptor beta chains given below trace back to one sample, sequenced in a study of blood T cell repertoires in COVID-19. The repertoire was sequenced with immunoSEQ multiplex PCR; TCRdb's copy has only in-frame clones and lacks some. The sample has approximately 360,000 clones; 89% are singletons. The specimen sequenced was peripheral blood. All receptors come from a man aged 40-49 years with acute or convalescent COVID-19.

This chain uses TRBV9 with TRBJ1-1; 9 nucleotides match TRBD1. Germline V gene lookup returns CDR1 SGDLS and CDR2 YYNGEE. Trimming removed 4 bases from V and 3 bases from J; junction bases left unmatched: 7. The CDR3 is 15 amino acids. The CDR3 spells CASSPRTGVDTEAFF. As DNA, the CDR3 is TGTGCCAGCAGCCCCCGGACAGGGGTGGACACTGAAGCTTTCTTT.

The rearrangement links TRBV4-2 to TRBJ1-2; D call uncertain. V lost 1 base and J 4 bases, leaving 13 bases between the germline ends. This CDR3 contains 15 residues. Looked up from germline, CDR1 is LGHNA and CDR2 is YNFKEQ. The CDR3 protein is CASSQARADRYGYTF. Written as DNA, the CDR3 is TGTGCCAGCAGCCAAGCGAGGGCGGACCGCTATGGCTACACCTTC.

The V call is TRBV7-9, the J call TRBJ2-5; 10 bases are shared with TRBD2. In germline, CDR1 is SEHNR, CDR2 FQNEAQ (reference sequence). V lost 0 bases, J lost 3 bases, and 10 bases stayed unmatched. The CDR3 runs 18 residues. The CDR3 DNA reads TGTGCCAGCAGCTTAGCGTACACCCCCGGGACTAGCGAAGAGACCCAGTACTTC. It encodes CASSLAYTPGTSEETQYF.

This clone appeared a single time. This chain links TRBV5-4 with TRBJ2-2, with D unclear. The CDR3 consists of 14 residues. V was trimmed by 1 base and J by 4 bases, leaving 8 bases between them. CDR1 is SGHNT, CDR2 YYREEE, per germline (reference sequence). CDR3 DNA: TGTGCCAGCAGCTTGTTACCAGGCACCGGGGAGCTGTTTTTT. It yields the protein CASSLLPGTGELFF.

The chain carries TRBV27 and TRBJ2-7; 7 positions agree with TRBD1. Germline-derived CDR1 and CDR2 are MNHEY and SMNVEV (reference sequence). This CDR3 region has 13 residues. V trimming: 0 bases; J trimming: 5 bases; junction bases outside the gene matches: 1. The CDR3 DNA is TGTGCCAGCAGTTTATCACAGGGGAACGAGCAGTACTTC. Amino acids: CASSLSQGNEQYF.

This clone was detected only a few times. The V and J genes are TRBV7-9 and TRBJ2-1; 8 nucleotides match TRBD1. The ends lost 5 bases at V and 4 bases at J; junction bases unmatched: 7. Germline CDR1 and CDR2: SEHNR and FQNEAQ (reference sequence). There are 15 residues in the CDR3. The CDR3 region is CASSPPGQVYNEQFF. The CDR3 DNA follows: TGTGCCAGCAGCCCTCCGGGACAGGTTTACAATGAGCAGTTCTTC.